This TCR beta chain was recorded in a study of lymphopenia after photon versus proton radiotherapy. Notes on the study in general: Better survival with proton therapy was suggested as possible, not demonstrated. Oligoclonal CD8+ Temra expansion after nadir drove photon patients' diversity drop.

As for this clone: Its antigen is not known.

Germline V CDR1 and CDR2: PRHDT, FYEKMQ (reference sequence). Losses at the gene ends were 6 bases for V and 6 bases for J; bases not matched to a gene: 7. This CDR3 comprises 13 residues. Data came from immunoSEQ multiplex PCR; TCRdb stores just in-frame clones and leaves some out. The sample has tens of thousands of clones, about four fifths seen once. The rearrangement links TRBV13 to TRBJ1-2, with TRBD1 matching over 7 bases. The source was peripheral blood, collected from a patient treated with photon-based radiotherapy. This sequence was found in a man over 45 with gastric cancer. CDR3 sequence reads: CASSRRQGDGYTF. In nucleotides, the CDR3 is TGTGCCAGCAGTCGCAGACAGGGAGATGGCTACACCTTC.